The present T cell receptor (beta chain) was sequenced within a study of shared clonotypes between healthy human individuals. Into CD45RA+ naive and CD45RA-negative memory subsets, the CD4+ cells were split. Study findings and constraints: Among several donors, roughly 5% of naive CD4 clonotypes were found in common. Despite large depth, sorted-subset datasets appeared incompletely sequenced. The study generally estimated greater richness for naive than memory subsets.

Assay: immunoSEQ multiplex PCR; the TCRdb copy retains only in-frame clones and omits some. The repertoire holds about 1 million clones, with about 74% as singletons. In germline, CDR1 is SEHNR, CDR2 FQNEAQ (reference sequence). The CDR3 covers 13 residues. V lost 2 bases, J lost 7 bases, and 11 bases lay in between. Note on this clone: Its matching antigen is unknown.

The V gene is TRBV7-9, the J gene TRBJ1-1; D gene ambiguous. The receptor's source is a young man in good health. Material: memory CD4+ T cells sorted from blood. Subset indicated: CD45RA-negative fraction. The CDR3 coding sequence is TGTGCCAGCAGCTTATTCGCGGGGAATGAAGCTTTCTTT. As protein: CASSLFAGNEAFF.